This TCR beta chain was captured in a study of glioma-infiltrating T cells after dendritic cell vaccination. Study-level information: Patients received three intradermal dendritic cell vaccine injections at biweekly intervals. Points from the study as a whole: Only a small number of patients had complete blood and tumor samples.

Time point defined: after dendritic cell vaccination, including at tumor progression/relapse. Up to about 2 ug genomic DNA was used for TCRB CDR3 amplification. Primers: 60 V beta forward and 13 J beta reverse. Some clones are missing from TCRdb's copy, which holds only in-frame ones; the method was immunoSEQ multiplex PCR. The table includes approximately 92,000 clones, approximately 80% detected once. Of note for this clone: Its cognate antigen is unknown.

This receptor was obtained from a human donor with glioblastoma. Sequenced here: blood, sampled after dendritic cell vaccination.

Here the CDR3 reads CASSLNGRNYGYTF. CDR3 nucleotides: TGTGCCAGCAGCTTAAATGGCCGAAACTATGGCTACACCTTC. The chain recombines TRBV7-9 with TRBJ1-2; D not resolved. The CDR3 runs to 14 residues. Deletions cut 2 bases from V and 2 bases from J, with 9 bases between. Germline lookup yields CDR1 SEHNR and CDR2 FQNEAQ (reference sequence).